Listed below are T cell receptor beta chains from one sample, sequenced in a study of blood T cells in healthy people across ages. TCRdb reprocessed the 5' RACE reads with MiXCR, giving one entry per CDR3 protein. This table has 1.5 million or so distinct CDR3 sequences, roughly 43% appearing once. Specimen: blood. These receptors originate from a woman younger than 35 in good health. Both conserved end residues are part of each CDR3. The D gene is left open where the match is weak. Clone size is given for some rows only: seen once, a few or many times, or a class if the clone is expanded.

CDR3nt: TGTGCCAGCAGTTTATTTAGGGTTCACGAGCAGTACTTC
CDR3aa: CASSLFRVHEQYF
v_gene: TRBV28
j_gene: TRBJ2-7
d_gene: NA
abundance: NA

CDR3nt: TGTGCCAGCAGTCGCCCGGGACTAGCGAAATACGAGCAGTACTTC
CDR3aa: CASSRPGLAKYEQYF
v_gene: TRBV6-2/TRBV6-3
j_gene: TRBJ2-7
d_gene: TRBD2
abundance: NA

CDR3nt: TGTGCCAGCAGCTTAGCTGAGGACGGGGGGCCCCAGTACTTC
CDR3aa: CASSLAEDGGPQYF
v_gene: TRBV7-2
j_gene: TRBJ2-5
d_gene: NA
abundance: once

CDR3nt: TGCAGTGCCAGGACCCCACGTTTTCACGAGCAGTACTTC
CDR3aa: CSARTPRFHEQYF
v_gene: TRBV20-1
j_gene: TRBJ2-7
d_gene: NA
abundance: NA

CDR3nt: TGTGCCAGCAGGACAGGCTGGAGTACTGAAGCTTTCTTT
CDR3aa: CASRTGWSTEAFF
v_gene: TRBV2
j_gene: TRBJ1-1
d_gene: NA
abundance: NA

CDR3nt: TGTGCCAGCAGCGTTGGCGGGGGGGACTACGAGCAGTACTTC
CDR3aa: CASSVGGGDYEQYF
v_gene: TRBV9
j_gene: TRBJ2-7
d_gene: TRBD2
abundance: few

CDR3nt: TGTGCCAGCAGCTTAGGGGACCCTGGGAATTCACCCCTCCACTTT
CDR3aa: CASSLGDPGNSPLHF
v_gene: TRBV13
j_gene: TRBJ1-6
d_gene: NA
abundance: once

CDR3nt: TGCAGTGCCCCAGAGGTATCCGCGGGGAAAACAGATACGCAGTATTTT
CDR3aa: CSAPEVSAGKTDTQYF
v_gene: TRBV20-1
j_gene: TRBJ2-3
d_gene: NA
abundance: NA

CDR3nt: TGTGCCAGCAGCTTAGGGACGGTTGTCTACGAGCAGTACTTC
CDR3aa: CASSLGTVVYEQYF
v_gene: TRBV11-2
j_gene: TRBJ2-7
d_gene: NA
abundance: few

CDR3nt: TGCAGTGCTAGGGTGCGGGGCTTGGGGCGTTCACCCCTCCACTTT
CDR3aa: CSARVRGLGRSPLHF
v_gene: TRBV20-1
j_gene: TRBJ1-6
d_gene: NA
abundance: few

CDR3nt: TGCGCCAGCAGCACGCAGGCGGCGGGCGGCTACACCTTC
CDR3aa: CASSTQAAGGYTF
v_gene: TRBV5-1
j_gene: TRBJ1-2
d_gene: NA
abundance: NA

CDR3nt: TGTGCCAGCAGTTTCAAAACAGGGGACACTGAAGCTTTCTTT
CDR3aa: CASSFKTGDTEAFF
v_gene: TRBV6-6
j_gene: TRBJ1-1
d_gene: TRBD1
abundance: NA

CDR3nt: TGTGCCAGCCCCTGGCAGGAATCCTACGAGCAGTACTTC
CDR3aa: CASPWQESYEQYF
v_gene: TRBV25-1
j_gene: TRBJ2-7
d_gene: NA
abundance: few

CDR3nt: TGTGCCACCTTAAACCCGGGGCAGGGGGTATACACTGAGCAGTTCTTC
CDR3aa: CATLNPGQGVYTEQFF
v_gene: TRBV27
j_gene: TRBJ2-1
d_gene: TRBD1
abundance: once

CDR3nt: TGTGCCAGCACCTTGTCCAGATTAAGAAAGGCTCGGCAGCCCCAGCATTTT
CDR3aa: CASTLSRLRKARQPQHF
v_gene: TRBV28
j_gene: TRBJ1-5
d_gene: NA
abundance: NA

CDR3nt: TGTGCCTGGAGTCTCGACCTCGATTCACCCCTCCACTTT
CDR3aa: CAWSLDLDSPLHF
v_gene: TRBV30
j_gene: TRBJ1-6
d_gene: NA
abundance: NA

CDR3nt: TGTGCCAGCAGCTCTCAGCGGTCCGTTCATTACAATGAGCAGTACTTC
CDR3aa: CASSSQRSVHYNEQYF
v_gene: TRBV28
j_gene: TRBJ2-5
d_gene: NA
abundance: NA

CDR3nt: TGCAGCGTTGAACGCGGGGACGGGGAGACCCAGTACTTC
CDR3aa: CSVERGDGETQYF
v_gene: TRBV29-1
j_gene: TRBJ2-5
d_gene: NA
abundance: NA

CDR3nt: TGTGCCAGCAGTTTGGGGACAGGGAGTTTGAATGAGCAGTTCTTC
CDR3aa: CASSLGTGSLNEQFF
v_gene: TRBV7-6
j_gene: TRBJ2-1
d_gene: TRBD1
abundance: once

CDR3nt: TGCAGAGCAGGAGGGGGCTCCGGTGTCTCCTACAATGAGCAGTTCTTC
CDR3aa: CRAGGGSGVSYNEQFF
v_gene: TRBV20-1
j_gene: TRBJ2-1
d_gene: NA
abundance: NA

CDR3nt: TGTGCCAGCAGTTTAGCGCTACCAAACACTGAAGCTTTCTTT
CDR3aa: CASSLALPNTEAFF
v_gene: TRBV12-3/TRBV12-4
j_gene: TRBJ1-1
d_gene: NA
abundance: NA

CDR3nt: TGCAGCGTTGGACCGCTGGCCAAAAACATTCAGTACTTC
CDR3aa: CSVGPLAKNIQYF
v_gene: TRBV29-1
j_gene: TRBJ2-4
d_gene: NA
abundance: few

CDR3nt: TGTGCCAGCAGTATCGGGACTAGCTTATTCTACAATGAGCAGTTCTTC
CDR3aa: CASSIGTSLFYNEQFF
v_gene: TRBV12-3/TRBV12-4
j_gene: TRBJ2-1
d_gene: TRBD2
abundance: NA

CDR3nt: TGTGCCAGCAGTCAACATCGGTTGGAGACCCAGTACTTC
CDR3aa: CASSQHRLETQYF
v_gene: TRBV12-3/TRBV12-4
j_gene: TRBJ2-5
d_gene: NA
abundance: NA

CDR3nt: TGTGCCAGCAGTTCGGGGACCCCTCTCAATGAGCAGTACTTC
CDR3aa: CASSSGTPLNEQYF
v_gene: TRBV27
j_gene: TRBJ2-5
d_gene: NA
abundance: NA

CDR3nt: TGCGCCAGCAGCCTAAACTCAGGGGTAGACTGTGGCTACACCTTC
CDR3aa: CASSLNSGVDCGYTF
v_gene: TRBV4-3
j_gene: TRBJ1-2
d_gene: NA
abundance: NA

CDR3nt: TGCAGCGTCGGAGACAGGCTCGACTATGGCTACACCTTC
CDR3aa: CSVGDRLDYGYTF
v_gene: TRBV29-1
j_gene: TRBJ1-2
d_gene: NA
abundance: NA

CDR3nt: TGTGCCAGCAGGCTTGAACAGGGACGCAATCAGCCCCAGCATTTT
CDR3aa: CASRLEQGRNQPQHF
v_gene: TRBV6-6
j_gene: TRBJ1-5
d_gene: NA
abundance: NA

CDR3nt: TGTGCCAGCAGCTCCCCCGGGACAGGGGTTGCAGATACGCAGTATTTT
CDR3aa: CASSSPGTGVADTQYF
v_gene: TRBV7-9
j_gene: TRBJ2-3
d_gene: TRBD1
abundance: NA

CDR3nt: TGTGCCAGCAGTTTTCGGCCAGGGTCTAACTATGGCTACACCTTC
CDR3aa: CASSFRPGSNYGYTF
v_gene: TRBV12-3/TRBV12-4
j_gene: TRBJ1-2
d_gene: NA
abundance: few

CDR3nt: TGTGCCAGCAGTCGGGCGCCGACTAGCGGGAGGGCTAATGAGCAGTTCTTC
CDR3aa: CASSRAPTSGRANEQFF
v_gene: TRBV12-3/TRBV12-4
j_gene: TRBJ2-1
d_gene: TRBD2
abundance: NA

CDR3nt: TGTGCCAGCAGGCCCCCTATAAACACCGGGGAGCTGTTTTTT
CDR3aa: CASRPPINTGELFF
v_gene: TRBV7-2
j_gene: TRBJ2-2
d_gene: NA
abundance: NA

CDR3nt: TGTGCCACCAGTGATTCAGGCGACAGTAACTCTGAAGCTTTCTTT
CDR3aa: CATSDSGDSNSEAFF
v_gene: TRBV24-1
j_gene: TRBJ1-1
d_gene: NA
abundance: NA

CDR3nt: TGTGCCAGCACCCCAACAGGGGGCATGAACACCGGGGAGCTGTTTTTT
CDR3aa: CASTPTGGMNTGELFF
v_gene: TRBV9
j_gene: TRBJ2-2
d_gene: TRBD1
abundance: NA

CDR3nt: TGTGCCAGCAGCTCCAGGCGGGACTCCTACAATGAGCAGTTCTTC
CDR3aa: CASSSRRDSYNEQFF
v_gene: TRBV5-5
j_gene: TRBJ2-1
d_gene: NA
abundance: few

CDR3nt: TGTGCCAGCAGTTACTCCCAACAGGGATCGAATGAGCAGTACTTC
CDR3aa: CASSYSQQGSNEQYF
v_gene: TRBV6-6
j_gene: TRBJ2-5
d_gene: NA
abundance: NA

CDR3nt: TGTGCCAGCTCACCACCTGCCAGTGGCGTCAACTATGGCTACACCTTC
CDR3aa: CASSPPASGVNYGYTF
v_gene: TRBV18
j_gene: TRBJ1-2
d_gene: NA
abundance: NA

CDR3nt: TGCAGCGTTGGGCTAGAACAGAACAATGAGCAGTTCTTC
CDR3aa: CSVGLEQNNEQFF
v_gene: TRBV29-1
j_gene: TRBJ2-1
d_gene: NA
abundance: once

CDR3nt: TGCGCCAGCAGCCTCGAGATTGGAGCAGATACGCAGTATTTT
CDR3aa: CASSLEIGADTQYF
v_gene: TRBV4-3
j_gene: TRBJ2-3
d_gene: NA
abundance: few

CDR3nt: TGCAGTGCTAGCCCAACCGTCGAAGCCGCGCCCACAGATACGCAGTATTTT
CDR3aa: CSASPTVEAAPTDTQYF
v_gene: TRBV20-1
j_gene: TRBJ2-3
d_gene: NA
abundance: few

CDR3nt: TGTGCCAGCAGGACTAGCTCCTACGAGCAGTACTTC
CDR3aa: CASRTSSYEQYF
v_gene: TRBV12-3/TRBV12-4
j_gene: TRBJ2-7
d_gene: NA
abundance: few

CDR3nt: TGCGCCAGCAGCCAAGAGGACCATGAGGTAGCGGCTTACAATGAGCAGTTCTTC
CDR3aa: CASSQEDHEVAAYNEQFF
v_gene: TRBV4-3
j_gene: TRBJ2-1
d_gene: NA
abundance: many

CDR3nt: TGCAGTGCAACCCCTACAGAGACCCAGTACTTC
CDR3aa: CSATPTETQYF
v_gene: TRBV20-1
j_gene: TRBJ2-5
d_gene: NA
abundance: few

CDR3nt: TGTGCCAGCAGTTTAAGAGGGGGCCCTAATCAGCCCCAGCATTTT
CDR3aa: CASSLRGGPNQPQHF
v_gene: TRBV12-3/TRBV12-4
j_gene: TRBJ1-5
d_gene: TRBD1
abundance: few

CDR3nt: TGTGCCAGCAGTTTGATGCGGGACAGGGTCGCCTACACCTTC
CDR3aa: CASSLMRDRVAYTF
v_gene: TRBV28
j_gene: TRBJ1-2
d_gene: TRBD1
abundance: NA

CDR3nt: TGCAGTGCTAGACCCGAGGGCGGGAGCTCCTACGAGCAGTACTTC
CDR3aa: CSARPEGGSSYEQYF
v_gene: TRBV20-1
j_gene: TRBJ2-7
d_gene: TRBD2
abundance: NA

CDR3nt: TGTGCCAGCAGAAGAGACAGGGGAACAATTAACACTGAAGCTTTCTTT
CDR3aa: CASRRDRGTINTEAFF
v_gene: TRBV6-5
j_gene: TRBJ1-1
d_gene: TRBD1
abundance: NA

CDR3nt: TGTGCCAGCAGCCCTGCGGGTCTACCCGGGGAGCTGTTTTTT
CDR3aa: CASSPAGLPGELFF
v_gene: TRBV9
j_gene: TRBJ2-2
d_gene: NA
abundance: NA

CDR3nt: TGCAGCGCTGGACGGACAGCTAATGAAAAACTGTTTTTT
CDR3aa: CSAGRTANEKLFF
v_gene: TRBV29-1
j_gene: TRBJ1-4
d_gene: NA
abundance: few

CDR3nt: TGCGCCAGCAGCTTGTCCAGACAGGGGGCGCTTAACTACGAGCAGTACTTC
CDR3aa: CASSLSRQGALNYEQYF
v_gene: TRBV5-1
j_gene: TRBJ2-7
d_gene: TRBD1
abundance: NA

CDR3nt: TGTGCCAGCAGTTGGGGGGCGGAGGGTGAAAAACTGTTTTTT
CDR3aa: CASSWGAEGEKLFF
v_gene: TRBV6-6
j_gene: TRBJ1-4
d_gene: NA
abundance: NA

CDR3nt: TGTGCCAGCAGCTTACGCTCGAAATACGAGCAGTACTTC
CDR3aa: CASSLRSKYEQYF
v_gene: TRBV7-2
j_gene: TRBJ2-7
d_gene: NA
abundance: NA